This T cell receptor beta chain comes out of a study of T cells in Graves' hyperthyroidism and ophthalmopathy. Clinical symptoms, serum thyroxine and TRAb, thyroid ultrasound and orbital computed tomography together formed the diagnostic basis. This clonotype was counted at least ten times. The CDR3 totals 11 residues. Germline CDR1 MNHNS, CDR2 SASEGT. With 6 bases removed from V and 5 bases from J, the gap between germline ends came to 7 bases. Amplification of TCR beta CDR3 regions was performed using RNA transcripts as template. Primed by the HTBI set, a first-round RT-PCR was run on the TCR CDR3. TCRdb ran MiXCR on the multiplex PCR reads and lists one entry per CDR3 protein. The sample consists of approximately 610,000 distinct CDR3 sequences, about 15% of them appearing once.

The TCR comes from a middle-aged woman with Graves' ophthalmopathy. The chain employs TRBV6-1 and TRBJ2-5; D gene ambiguous. Sequencing was carried out using blood. The CDR3 nucleotides read TGTGCCAGCAGACGTCATGAGACCCAGTACTTC. Its translation is CASRRHETQYF.